The 27 T cell receptor beta chains below come from one sample, sequenced in a study. Each CDR3 protein gets one entry after TCRdb re-called the 5' RACE reads with MiXCR. Of roughly 40,000 distinct CDR3 sequences in the sample, approximately 17% were seen once. Sequencing used naive CD4+ T cells sorted from a lymph node. Subset specified: naive CD4+ T cells, CD4+CD45RA+CD25-. The receptors were gathered from a female donor with breast cancer.

The chain carries TRBV19 and TRBJ2-1, with 10 bases that match TRBD2. Per germline, CDR1 LNHDA and CDR2 SQIVND (reference sequence). The trim removed 2 bases at V and 3 bases at J, leaving 1 base unmatched. The length of the CDR3 is 15 residues. The CDR3, as DNA: TGTGCCAGTAGTATACTAGCGGGAGACTACAATGAGCAGTTCTTC. Translation gives CASSILAGDYNEQFF.

The chain employs TRBV30 and TRBJ2-7, with D possibly TRBD1 on 6 matching bases. With 4 bases removed from V and 5 bases from J, the gap between germline ends came to 12 bases. This CDR3 spans 12 amino acids. Looked up from germline, CDR1 is GTSNPN and CDR2 is SVGIG (reference sequence). The CDR3 here is CAWTRGGDEQYF. CDR3 sequence (DNA): TGTGCCTGGACCCGAGGGGGAGACGAGCAGTACTTC.

Concerning this clonotype itself: This likely comes from a read error, as the CDR3 has no conserved phenylalanine or tryptophan at its end. The rearrangement links TRBV20-1 to TRBJ2-3; D is unresolved. This CDR3 contains 11 residues. V shed 2 bases and J shed 11 bases, with 11 bases lying between them. Germline V gene sequence: CDR1 DFQATT, CDR2 SNEGSKA (reference sequence). The CDR3 reads CSARPPFGQYS. CDR3 sequence (DNA): TGCAGTGCTAGACCGCCCTTCGGGCAGTATTCT.

This clonotype has more than one count but fewer than ten. The chain couples TRBV6-6 to TRBJ1-4, with 8 bases lining up with TRBD1. Looked up from germline, CDR1 is MNHNY and CDR2 is SVGAGI (reference sequence). The V and J ends lost 7 bases and 4 bases, in that order; junction bases with no gene match: 5. This CDR3 comprises 14 residues. The CDR3 nucleotides are TGTGCCAGCAAACCGACAGGGGTTAATGAAAAACTGTTTTTT. Translated, it gives CASKPTGVNEKLFF.

This chain joins TRBV7-2 and TRBJ1-6; D unclear. Germline CDR1 is SGHTA and CDR2 is FQGNSA. The CDR3 has 13 residues. V lost 2 bases and J 6 bases, leaving 5 bases between the germline ends. CDR3 DNA: TGTGCCAGCAGCTTAAATATTAATTCACCCCTCCACTTT. Its protein is CASSLNINSPLHF.

This clonotype appeared a few times. This chain connects TRBV6-6 to TRBJ2-7; 10 bases line up with TRBD1. The CDR3 extends over 14 amino acids. Looked up from germline, CDR1 is MNHNY and CDR2 is SVGAGI (reference sequence). After removal of 6 bases from V and 6 bases from J, the junction contained 8 bases not matched to a gene. CDR3 sequence reads: CASRPPRTGGEQYF. DNA for the CDR3: TGTGCCAGCAGACCCCCAAGGACAGGGGGCGAGCAGTACTTC.

This clonotype was recorded many times. CDR3 protein: CASSLDLYTDTQYF. Written as DNA, the CDR3 is TGTGCCAGCAGCTTAGACCTTTACACAGATACGCAGTATTTT. This chain uses TRBV6-2 or TRBV6-3 with TRBJ2-3; D remains unclear. The CDR3 sequence is 14 residues long. Germline CDR1 is MNHEY and CDR2 is SVGEGT. Trimming removed 6 bases from V and 2 bases from J, with 12 bases in between.

This sequence joins TRBV7-2 and TRBJ1-6, with 9 bases aligning to TRBD1. Germline CDR1 and CDR2: SGHTA and FQGNSA. J was trimmed by 7 bases and V by 5 bases; bases with no gene match: 3. The length of the CDR3 is 14 residues. CDR3 residues: CASSPGQGNSPLHF. The DNA of the CDR3 is TGTGCCAGCAGCCCAGGACAGGGGAATTCACCCCTCCACTTT.

The J gene is TRBJ1-4, the V gene TRBV7-9; D remains ambiguous. With 1 base removed from V and 0 bases from J, the gap between germline ends came to 15 bases. The CDR3 runs to 18 residues. The germline gives CDR1 SEHNR, CDR2 FQNEAQ (reference sequence). The CDR3 sequence: CASSLGQGRGATNEKLFF. CDR3 coding DNA: TGTGCCAGCAGCTTAGGACAAGGGCGTGGAGCAACTAATGAAAAACTGTTTTTT.

This clonotype appeared many times. The chain links TRBV9 to TRBJ1-3, with D possibly being TRBD1 (5 bases). The CDR3 runs 16 residues. Germline V gene data show CDR1 as SGDLS and CDR2 as YYNGEE. Trimming shortened V by 4 bases and J by 0 bases, and 14 bases separated the two germline ends. CDR3 sequence (DNA): TGTGCCAGCAGCCCGAGGTATACAGGCTCTGGAAACACCATATATTTT. Translating it yields CASSPRYTGSGNTIYF.

On this clonotype: A read error may explain this, as a much larger clone is one base away. The rearrangement links TRBV5-5 to TRBJ2-5; D is ambiguous. V dropped 7 bases and J dropped 2 bases, with 12 bases sitting between them. The V gene's germline CDR1 is SGHKS and CDR2 YYEKEE (reference sequence). The CDR3 covers 13 residues. CDR3 protein: CASGWVQQETQYF. CDR3 DNA sequence: TGTGCCAGCGGCTGGGTGCAGCAAGAGACCCAGTACTTC.

This clonotype was observed many times. The rearrangement links TRBV6-1 to TRBJ2-3; D is unclear. Trimming cost V 3 bases and J 2 bases, with 9 bases left between them. CDR3 length: 14 amino acids. Germline CDR1 MNHNS, CDR2 SASEGT. This CDR3 reads CASSEQAFTDTQYF. Here the CDR3 DNA reads TGTGCCAGCAGTGAGCAAGCCTTCACAGATACGCAGTATTTT.

This clonotype appeared many times. The chain employs TRBV7-2 and TRBJ2-3; a weak D match, TRBD2 (5 bases). Germline CDR1 and CDR2: SGHTA and FQGNSA. This CDR3 comprises 15 residues. V was shortened by 5 bases and J by 0 bases, with 12 bases between the two germline ends. This CDR3 is CASSPDYLSTDTQYF. In nucleotides, the CDR3 is TGTGCCAGCAGCCCCGACTACCTTAGCACAGATACGCAGTATTTT. Supplemented by reference TRBV7-2 and TRBJ2-3, the full variable domain reads GAGVSQSPSNKVTEKGKDVELRCDPISGHTALYWYRQSLGQGLEFLIYFQGNSAPDKSGLPSDRFSAERTGGSVSTLTIQRTQQEDSAVYLCASSPDYLSTDTQYFGPGTRLTVL.

This clonotype was observed at least ten times. The rearrangement uses TRBV20-1 and TRBJ2-3, with 10 positions matching TRBD2. Germline CDR1 is DFQATT and CDR2 is SNEGSKA (reference sequence). Trimming cost V 6 bases and J 1 base; bases outside gene matches: 4. This CDR3 has 14 residues. CDR3 in amino acids: CSAQLAGGTDTQYF. CDR3 DNA: TGCAGTGCGCAGCTAGCGGGAGGCACAGATACGCAGTATTTT.

This clonotype was picked up many times. At one boundary the junction diverges from the germline segment, which might be a read error. The chain carries TRBV6-5 and TRBJ1-2; TRBD1 aligns across 9 bases. This CDR3 contains 13 residues. The V gene's germline CDR1 is MNHEY and CDR2 SVGAGI. CDR3 region: CASRGGQGYRYTF. The CDR3 region has the DNA TGTGCCAGCAGAGGGGGACAGGGCTATCGCTACACCTTC.

This chain links TRBV28 with TRBJ1-4, with D tentatively TRBD1 (6 bases). V was shortened by 10 bases and J by 11 bases, with 20 bases between the two germline ends. Germline lookup yields CDR1 MDHEN and CDR2 SYDVKM. The CDR3 spans 13 residues. The CDR3 here is CATLNSGTKKLFF. CDR3 nucleotides: TGTGCCACACTTAATTCCGGGACAAAGAAACTGTTTTTT.

This clonotype was counted at least ten times. The chain joins TRBV29-1 to TRBJ2-1; 12 bases agree with TRBD1. V gave up 4 bases and J gave up 8 bases; unmatched junction bases: 6. This CDR3 region has 14 residues. The germline V gene encodes CDR1 SQVTM and CDR2 ANQGSEA. The CDR3 loop is CSVGGGQGADEQFF. CDR3 coding DNA: TGCAGCGTTGGAGGGGGACAGGGGGCTGATGAGCAGTTCTTC.

V is TRBV7-9 and J is TRBJ1-4, with a weak D call TRBD1 (6 bases). Germline lookup yields CDR1 SEHNR and CDR2 FQNEAQ (reference sequence). The ends were cut back, 3 bases at V and 5 bases at J, with 10 bases in the middle. CDR3 length: 14 residues. The CDR3 sequence: CASSFGTGNEKLFF. Here the CDR3 DNA reads TGTGCCAGCAGCTTTGGAACAGGGAATGAAAAACTGTTTTTT. Using reference TRBV7-9 and TRBJ1-4 for the parts outside the CDR3, the full variable domain is DTGVSQNPRHKITKRGQNVTFRCDPISEHNRLYWYRQTLGQGPEFLTYFQNEAQLEKSRLLSDRFSAERPKGSFSTLEIQRTEQGDSAMYLCASSFGTGNEKLFFGSGTQLSVL.

This clonotype was counted many times. The chain joins TRBV9 to TRBJ1-5, with D perhaps TRBD1 (5 bases). V lost 4 bases to trimming and J lost 1 base, with 21 bases between them. The CDR3 has 18 residues. Germline CDR1 is SGDLS and CDR2 is YYNGEE. As DNA, the CDR3 is TGTGCCAGCAGCCCAACCCCGGGGGTAGGTGGAAGCAATCAGCCCCAGCATTTT. This gives the protein CASSPTPGVGGSNQPQHF.

The chain is built from TRBV7-6 and TRBJ2-5; 14 bases are shared with TRBD2. The CDR3 runs to 16 residues. Germline lookup yields CDR1 SGHVS and CDR2 FNYEAQ. Trimming removed 3 bases from V and 4 bases from J; junction bases left unmatched: 4. The CDR3 is CASSFSGLAGVETQYF. In DNA form, the CDR3 reads TGTGCCAGCAGCTTCTCGGGACTAGCGGGAGTAGAGACCCAGTACTTC.

This clonotype was picked up many times. The chain uses TRBV7-3 and TRBJ2-3; 7 nucleotides line up with TRBD2. With V trimmed by 5 bases and J by 3 bases, 2 bases remained unmatched. This CDR3 contains 13 residues. The germline gives CDR1 SGHTA, CDR2 FQGTGA. CDR3 residues: CASSHSGTDTQYF. The DNA for the CDR3 is TGTGCCAGCAGCCATAGCGGGACAGATACGCAGTATTTT.

V and J are TRBV5-1 and TRBJ2-5; no firm D call. Deletions cut 0 bases from V and 1 base from J, with 10 bases between. The CDR3 totals 15 residues. CDR1 and CDR2 from the germline V gene are SGHRS and YFSETQ. The CDR3 coding sequence is TGCGCCAGCAGCTTGGCAGACTTCACCCAAGAGACCCAGTACTTC. Its translation is CASSLADFTQETQYF.

Only a few counts were recorded for this clonotype. This rearrangement joins TRBV6-1 to TRBJ1-6, with 8 bases aligning to TRBD1. CDR1 MNHNS and CDR2 SASEGT come from the germline V gene. The ends lost 6 bases at V and 13 bases at J; junction bases unmatched: 14. The length of the CDR3 is 15 residues. CDR3 in DNA: TGTGCCAGCAGGATAATGGGACAGGACCGTTTCCCCCTCCACTTT. Residues: CASRIMGQDRFPLHF.

This clonotype was seen a few times. V usage is TRBV10-3 and J usage is TRBJ2-7; TRBD2 matches at 10 bases. From germline, CDR1 is ENHRY and CDR2 SYGVKD. The CDR3 spans 14 residues. The trim removed 7 bases at V and 5 bases at J, leaving 8 bases unmatched. For the CDR3, the DNA is TGTGCCATCAAGTCGGCTAGCGGGAGCCACGAGCAGTACTTC. Translated, it gives CAIKSASGSHEQYF.

This clonotype was observed a few times. V and J are TRBV9 and TRBJ2-7; D is perhaps TRBD1 or TRBD2 (6 bases each). V dropped 4 bases and J dropped 0 bases, with 17 bases sitting between them. Germline CDR1 and CDR2: SGDLS and YYNGEE. This CDR3 spans 16 amino acids. The CDR3 DNA reads TGTGCCAGCAGCCCGGGGGCCGGACGGAACTCCTACGAGCAGTACTTC. It translates to CASSPGAGRNSYEQYF. The whole variable domain, filled in from reference TRBV9 and TRBJ2-7, reads DSGVTQTPKHLITATGQRVTLRCSPRSGDLSVYWYQQSLDQGLQFLIQYYNGEERAKGNILERFSAQQFPDLHSELNLSSLELGDSALYFCASSPGAGRNSYEQYFGPGTRLTVT.

This clonotype has a count of ten or more. V gene TRBV4-1 combines with J gene TRBJ2-5, with D possibly matching TRBD1 (6 bases). Germline values: CDR1 MGHRA, CDR2 YSYEKL. V lost 2 bases, J lost 5 bases, and 15 bases lay in between. The CDR3 extends over 15 amino acids. The CDR3 sequence: CASSQSTGPGETQYF. CDR3 coding DNA: TGCGCCAGCAGCCAATCGACAGGCCCGGGGGAGACCCAGTACTTC.

This clonotype was observed at least ten times. The rearrangement joins TRBV28 to TRBJ1-2; D is undetermined. Germline-derived CDR1 and CDR2 are MDHEN and SYDVKM. Trimming cost V 5 bases and J 7 bases, with 8 bases left between them. CDR3 length: 11 amino acids. The CDR3 coding sequence is TGTGCCAGCAGTAGGTCAAGTGGCTACACCTTC. Translating it yields CASSRSSGYTF.